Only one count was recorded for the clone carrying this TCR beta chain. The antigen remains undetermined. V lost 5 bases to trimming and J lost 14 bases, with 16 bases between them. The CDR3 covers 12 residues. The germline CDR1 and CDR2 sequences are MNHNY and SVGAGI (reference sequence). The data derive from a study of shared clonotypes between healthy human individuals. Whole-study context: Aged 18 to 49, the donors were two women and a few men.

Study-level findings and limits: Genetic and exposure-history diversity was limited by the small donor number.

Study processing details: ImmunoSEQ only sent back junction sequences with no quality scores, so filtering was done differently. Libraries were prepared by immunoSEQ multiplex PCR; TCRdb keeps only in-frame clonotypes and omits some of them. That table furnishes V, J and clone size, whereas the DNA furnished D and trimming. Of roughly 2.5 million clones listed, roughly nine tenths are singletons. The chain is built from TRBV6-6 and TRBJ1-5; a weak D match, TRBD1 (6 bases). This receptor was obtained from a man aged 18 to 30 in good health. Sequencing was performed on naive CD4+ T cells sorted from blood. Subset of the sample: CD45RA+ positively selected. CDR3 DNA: TGTGCCAGCAGTCTTGAGGGGGGGACAAAGCATTTT. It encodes CASSLEGGTKHF.